These 20 T cell receptor beta chains were sequenced from one sample in a study of Graves' ophthalmopathy and Graves' hyperthyroidism. RNA transcripts yielded amplified TCR beta CDR3 regions. The workflow started with a first-round RT-PCR run with HTBI primers and then moved on to a second-round multiplex PCR. TCRdb re-called the multiplex PCR reads through MiXCR, storing one row per CDR3 protein. The sample yields more than 550,000 distinct CDR3 sequences, more than 40% seen once. What was sequenced was peripheral blood. The source is an adult man with Graves' ophthalmopathy.

This chain uses TRBV29-1 with TRBJ2-5, with D tentatively TRBD1 (6 bases). CDR3 size: 12 residues. CDR1 is SQVTM, CDR2 ANQGSEA, per germline. Trimming left V 4 bases short and J 11 bases short, with 17 bases between. CDR3 loop: CSVGTVPEGQYF. The CDR3 DNA follows: TGCAGCGTTGGGACAGTCCCTGAGGGGCAGTACTTC. The entire variable domain, with the rest obtained from reference TRBV29-1 and TRBJ2-5, is as follows: SAVISQKPSRDICQRGTSLTIQCQVDSQVTMMFWYRQQPGQSLTLIATANQGSEATYESGFVIDKFPISRPNLTFSTLTVSNMSPEDSSIYLCSVGTVPEGQYFGPGTRLLVL.

Notes on this clonotype: Possible read error: a much larger clone is one base away. The CDR3 here is CASSLVPGENTGELFF. The DNA for the CDR3 is TGTGCCAGCAGCTTAGTCCCCGGGGAGAACACCGGGGAGCTGTTTTTT. The rearrangement links TRBV7-6 to TRBJ2-2, with a weak D call TRBD2 (5 bases). Germline lookup yields CDR1 SGHVS and CDR2 FNYEAQ. The CDR3 runs to 16 residues. Trimming removed 1 base from V and 1 base from J, with 10 bases in between.

This clonotype was seen at least ten times. The chain recombines TRBV2 with TRBJ2-5; D unresolved. CDR1 is SNHLY and CDR2 is FYNNEI in the germline V gene. The CDR3 totals 14 residues. Trimming left V 7 bases short and J 2 bases short, with 14 bases between. The CDR3 bases are TGTGCCAGCATCGCTTTGGGCCCACAAGAGACCCAGTACTTC. This encodes CASIALGPQETQYF.

A single count supports this clonotype. The CDR3 here is CATSGGYEEGGETQYF. In nucleotides, the CDR3 is TGTGCCACCAGTGGGGGCTACGAAGAGGGAGGAGAGACCCAGTACTTC. This rearrangement joins TRBV24-1 to TRBJ2-5; possibly TRBD2 for D (6 bases). V was cut by 5 bases and J by 4 bases, with 19 bases left in between. This CDR3 has 16 amino acids. Germline V CDR1 and CDR2: KGHDR, SFDVKD.

The J gene is TRBJ2-1, the V gene TRBV29-1; a weak D match, TRBD1 (5 bases). Trimming stripped 0 bases from V and 5 bases from J, with 14 bases between. The V gene's germline CDR1 is SQVTM and CDR2 ANQGSEA. The CDR3 extends over 15 amino acids. CDR3 bases: TGCAGCGTTGAAGATAGGGCCAGGGTTAACAATGAGCAGTTCTTC. Amino acids: CSVEDRARVNNEQFF.

In the case of this clonotype: This is likely a read error, given that the CDR3 carries no conserved phenylalanine or tryptophan at its end. J is TRBJ2-5 and V is TRBV20-1; D remains ambiguous. This CDR3 has 12 residues. Trimming removed 6 bases from V and 2 bases from J, with 10 bases in between. Germline assignment: CDR1 DFQATT and CDR2 SNEGSKA (reference sequence). The CDR3, as DNA: TGCAGTGCCAACGAGAATCAAGAGACCCAGTACCTC. Protein sequence: CSANENQETQYL.

The chain couples TRBV11-1 to TRBJ1-1; tentative D call: TRBD1 (5 bases). The CDR3 runs 13 residues. CDR1 and CDR2 (germline): SGHAT, FQDESV (reference sequence). Trimming shortened V by 5 bases and J by 8 bases, and 15 bases separated the two germline ends. The CDR3 protein is CASSGGLREEAFF. The CDR3 bases are TGTGCCAGCAGCGGGGGACTGAGAGAGGAAGCTTTCTTT.

The table lists this clonotype with a count of one. J is TRBJ1-4 and V is TRBV29-1; 11 positions agree with TRBD1. Germline trimming cut 3 bases from V and 6 bases from J; bases unmatched to any gene: 6. Per the germline V gene, CDR1 is SQVTM and CDR2 is ANQGSEA. This CDR3 has 15 amino acids. CDR3 nucleotide sequence: TGCAGCGTTGAGGACAGGGGGCGTAGTGATGAAAAACTGTTTTTT. Translation: CSVEDRGRSDEKLFF.

This clonotype appeared many times. The chain employs TRBV25-1 and TRBJ2-5, with 7 bases lining up with TRBD2. Germline V gives CDR1 MGHDK, CDR2 SYGVNS. CDR3 length equals 15 residues. The V and J ends lost 8 bases and 5 bases, in that order; junction bases with no gene match: 14. As DNA, the CDR3 is TGTGCCAGCCGGGGGGAATATGGTTTAGAGGAGACCCAGTACTTC. This sequence encodes CASRGEYGLEETQYF. The variable domain in full, with the rest retrieved from reference TRBV25-1 and TRBJ2-5, is EADIYQTPRYLVIGTGKKITLECSQTMGHDKMYWYQQDPGMELHLIHYSYGVNSTEKGDLSSESTVSRIRTEHFPLTLESARPSHTSQYLCASRGEYGLEETQYFGPGTRLLVL.

The chain combines TRBV7-9 with TRBJ1-2; D unclear. The CDR3 spans 15 residues. Looked up from germline, CDR1 is SEHNR and CDR2 is FQNEAQ (reference sequence). Trimming pared 8 bases from V and 2 bases from J, leaving 18 bases between. The CDR3 spells CASSPTGVANYGYTF. DNA for the CDR3: TGTGCCAGCTCCCCTACCGGGGTAGCGAACTATGGCTACACCTTC.

This sequence joins TRBV25-1 and TRBJ1-4; TRBD1 matches 10 bases. V shed 2 bases and J 8 bases; nucleotides not matched to a gene: 5. Germline V gene lookup returns CDR1 MGHDK and CDR2 SYGVNS. The CDR3 runs to 15 residues. For the CDR3, the DNA is TGTGCCAGCAGTGAAAGGACAGGGGGATCGGAAAAACTGTTTTTT. Protein sequence: CASSERTGGSEKLFF.

Concerning this clonotype itself: At one end the junction does not follow the germline gene, possibly because of a read error. The V call is TRBV10-3, the J call TRBJ2-5; D remains ambiguous. Germline CDR1 and CDR2: ENHRY and SYGVKD. The CDR3 has 14 amino acids. The CDR3 region has the DNA TGTGCCAGCAGTTTCTACAGTCCGGATCAGCCCCAGTACTTC. Its translation: CASSFYSPDQPQYF.

This clonotype has ten or more counts. The V gene is TRBV7-8, the J gene TRBJ2-7; D remains unclear. V lost 4 bases, J lost 2 bases, and 18 bases lay in between. This CDR3 comprises 16 residues. Germline assignment: CDR1 SGHVS and CDR2 FQNEAQ. The CDR3 region is CASSSLSLDGAYEQYF. CDR3 nucleotides: TGTGCCAGCAGCTCACTCTCCCTGGACGGAGCCTACGAGCAGTACTTC.

As for this clonotype: The conserved final phenylalanine or tryptophan is absent from the CDR3, which likely points to a read error. J is TRBJ1-2 and V is TRBV11-2; the match to TRBD1 covers 7 bases. The length of the CDR3 is 17 residues. The germline CDR1 and CDR2 sequences are SGHAT and FQNNGV. The ends lost 5 bases at V and 4 bases at J; junction bases unmatched: 16. The CDR3 loop is CASSQGTAAIGSYGYTL. CDR3 in DNA: TGTGCCAGCAGCCAGGGGACAGCAGCAATTGGAAGCTATGGCTACACCCTC.

This clonotype has more than one count but fewer than ten. The chain recombines TRBV6-5 with TRBJ2-6; D uncertain. The germline gives CDR1 MNHEY, CDR2 SVGAGI. With 0 bases removed from V and 0 bases from J, the gap between germline ends came to 9 bases. This CDR3 is built from 17 residues. DNA of the CDR3: TGTGCCAGCAGTTACTCTTTAGCCCTCTCTGGGGCCAACGTCCTGACTTTC. Protein product: CASSYSLALSGANVLTF.

This clonotype was picked up a small number of times. The junction does not match germline at one end; this may be a read error. The CDR3 nucleotides read TGTGCCAGCAGCGTAGCGGGGAATGAGCAGTACTTC. Translation: CASSVAGNEQYF. The V call is TRBV7-9, the J call TRBJ2-7, with 8 bases fitting TRBD2. Looked up from germline, CDR1 is SEHNR and CDR2 is FQNEAQ (reference sequence). The CDR3 is 12 amino acids.

This clonotype has ten or more counts. The J gene is TRBJ1-5, the V gene TRBV19, with a weak D call TRBD1 (5 bases). V was pared by 7 bases and J by 0 bases, with 13 bases between. This CDR3 contains 15 residues. Germline V lookup: CDR1 LNHDA, CDR2 SQIVND (reference sequence). As DNA, the CDR3 is TGTGCCAGTAAGGGGAGAGATTATAGCAATCAGCCCCAGCATTTT. It is translated as CASKGRDYSNQPQHF.

This clonotype has ten or more counts. This sequence joins TRBV7-6 and TRBJ1-2, with a weak D call TRBD1 (5 bases). With 5 bases removed from V and 2 bases from J, the gap between germline ends came to 18 bases. CDR3 length: 16 residues. Germline V gene data show CDR1 as SGHVS and CDR2 as FNYEAQ. The CDR3 loop reads CASSPLGEAVNYGYTF. The CDR3, as DNA: TGTGCCAGCAGCCCCCTGGGGGAGGCAGTCAACTATGGCTACACCTTC. Full variable domain (missing parts from reference TRBV7-6 and TRBJ1-2): GAGVSQSPRYKVTKRGQDVALRCDPISGHVSLYWYRQALGQGPEFLTYFNYEAQQDKSGLPNDRFSAERPEGSISTLTIQRTEQRDSAMYRCASSPLGEAVNYGYTFGSGTRLTVV.

The rearrangement uses TRBV6-1 and TRBJ2-2; D possibly corresponds to TRBD1 (5 bases). V lost 5 bases to trimming and J lost 5 bases, with 9 bases between them. The CDR3 contains 13 residues. Germline CDR1 reads MNHNS; CDR2 reads SASEGT. The CDR3 sequence is CASSPKGTGELFF. The CDR3 DNA follows: TGTGCCAGCAGTCCCAAGGGGACCGGGGAGCTGTTTTTT.

This clonotype has at least ten counts. This chain joins TRBV7-6 and TRBJ1-1; D not resolved. The ends were cut back, 1 base at V and 5 bases at J, with 8 bases in the middle. Germline CDR1 is SGHVS and CDR2 is FNYEAQ. This CDR3 region has 13 residues. The CDR3, as DNA: TGTGCCAGCAGCTTAGAGGGCCGGACTGAAGCTTTCTTT. The encoded protein is CASSLEGRTEAFF.